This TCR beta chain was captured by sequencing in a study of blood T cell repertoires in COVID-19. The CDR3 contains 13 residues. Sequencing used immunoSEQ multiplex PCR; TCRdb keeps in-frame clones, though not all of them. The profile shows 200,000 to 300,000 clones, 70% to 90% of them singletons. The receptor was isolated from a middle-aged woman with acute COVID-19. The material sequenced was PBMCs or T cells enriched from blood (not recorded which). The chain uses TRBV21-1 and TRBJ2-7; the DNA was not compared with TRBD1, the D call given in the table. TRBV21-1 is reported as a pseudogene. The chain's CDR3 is CASSSDRAREQYV. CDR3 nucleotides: TGTGCCAGCAGCTCGGACAGGGCGCGAGAGCAGTACGTC.